This entry lists 2 T cell receptor beta chains sequenced from one sample in a study of blood T cell repertoires in COVID-19. Here immunoSEQ multiplex PCR was the method, and the copy in TCRdb shows in-frame clones only, minus some. The repertoire holds about 200,000 clones, about 90% seen once, with 1.6% in the top ten. Sequencing input: peripheral blood. The receptors come from a man between 18 and 35 years old with active or convalescent COVID-19.

The chain joins TRBV30 to TRBJ1-1; TRBD1 matches at 8 bases. Germline-derived CDR1 and CDR2 are GTSNPN and SVGIG (reference sequence). This CDR3 is built from 14 residues. V shed 3 bases and J 0 bases; nucleotides not matched to a gene: 3. The CDR3 DNA reads TGTGCCTGGAGCAGGGGACAGGTGAACACTGAAGCTTTCTTT. It yields the protein CAWSRGQVNTEAFF.

The V and J genes are TRBV7-9 and TRBJ2-7; D remains ambiguous. The CDR3 loop spans 14 amino acids. CDR1 SEHNR and CDR2 FQNEAQ come from the germline V gene (reference sequence). V was pared by 7 bases and J by 4 bases, with 17 bases between. CDR3 amino acids: CASTPLGSLYEQYF. The CDR3 DNA follows: TGTGCCAGCACCCCGTTGGGTAGCCTATACGAGCAGTACTTC.